A single sample is the source of the 7 T cell receptor beta chains below, sequenced in a study of cytomegalovirus exposure and HLA in healthy donors. PCR was performed using 60 Vbeta and 13 Jbeta primers. Sequencing used immunoSEQ multiplex PCR; TCRdb keeps in-frame clones, though not all of them. The data show approximately 180,000 clones, with over 65% seen just once and 3% to 4.5% held by the top ten. Sequenced material: PBMCs. These receptors came from an older woman in good health and CMV-seropositive.

The chain links TRBV19 to TRBJ1-3, with 7 nucleotides matching TRBD1. Per germline, CDR1 LNHDA and CDR2 SQIVND (reference sequence). Germline trimming cut 10 bases from V and 1 base from J; bases unmatched to any gene: 7. The CDR3 is made up of 14 amino acids. CDR3 amino acids: CATTDRESGNTIYF. Here the CDR3 DNA reads TGTGCCACCACAGACAGGGAATCTGGAAACACCATATATTTT. Full variable domain (rest looked up from reference TRBV19 and TRBJ1-3): DGGITQSPKYLFRKEGQNVTLSCEQNLNHDAMYWYRQDPGQGLRLIYYSQIVNDFQKGDIAEGYSVSREKKESFPLTVTSAQKNPTAFYLCATTDRESGNTIYFGEGSWLTVV.

This rearrangement joins TRBV30 to TRBJ1-5; D is possibly TRBD1 (5 bases). This CDR3 is built from 14 residues. Germline CDR1 reads GTSNPN; CDR2 reads SVGIG (reference sequence). V gave up 0 bases and J gave up 7 bases, with 13 bases separating them. The CDR3 loop reads CAWSVSGRLQPQHF. CDR3 bases: TGTGCCTGGAGTGTATCAGGGCGGTTGCAGCCCCAGCATTTT.

The chain employs TRBV4-2 and TRBJ1-6, with D perhaps TRBD1 (5 bases). This CDR3 contains 17 residues. Germline V gene data show CDR1 as LGHNA and CDR2 as YNFKEQ. V lost 4 bases and J lost 9, with 22 bases in between. The DNA of the CDR3 is TGTGCCAGCAGCCCAGATACGGCAGACAGAGAGACTTCACCCCTCCACTTT. Protein sequence: CASSPDTADRETSPLHF.

This chain uses TRBV7-9 with TRBJ1-1, with a tentative D call TRBD1 (5 bases). The length of the CDR3 is 11 residues. Trimming shortened V by 8 bases and J by 2 bases, and 6 bases separated the two germline ends. Germline V gene sequence: CDR1 SEHNR, CDR2 FQNEAQ (reference sequence). This chain's CDR3 is CASQGNTEAFF. The CDR3 DNA is TGTGCCAGCCAGGGAAACACTGAAGCTTTCTTT.

This clone was detected only once. J is TRBJ1-6 and V is TRBV19; D unresolved. The CDR3 is made up of 14 amino acids. The V end was cut by 8 bases, the J end by 5 bases, with 13 bases between. From germline, CDR1 is LNHDA and CDR2 SQIVND (reference sequence). The CDR3 loop is CASQQSWDNSPLHF. The CDR3 DNA reads as TGTGCCAGTCAACAGTCCTGGGATAATTCACCCCTCCACTTT.

The chain uses TRBV19 and TRBJ1-1, with D possibly being TRBD1 (5 bases). Looked up from germline, CDR1 is LNHDA and CDR2 is SQIVND (reference sequence). CDR3 size: 15 residues. V was pared by 3 bases and J by 4 bases, with 15 bases between. In DNA form, the CDR3 reads TGTGCCAGTAGTATGAGTAGGTCAAGGGGCACTGAAGCTTTCTTT. It encodes CASSMSRSRGTEAFF.

This chain uses TRBV27 with TRBJ2-7; 8 bases map to TRBD1. Germline V CDR1 and CDR2: MNHEY, SMNVEV (reference sequence). The V segment lost 8 bases and the J segment 3 bases; nucleotides outside the gene matches: 9. The CDR3 loop spans 14 amino acids. CDR3 DNA: TGTGCCAGCGGGTCGACAGGGGAGGTCTACGAGCAGTACTTC. This sequence encodes CASGSTGEVYEQYF.